These T cell receptor beta chains were read from a single sample in a study of beta chain features in type 1 diabetes. Using immunoSEQ multiplex PCR, the repertoire was profiled, and TCRdb retains in-frame clones only, with some absent. The table includes around 280,000 clones, around 7.3% detected once. The sample was central memory CD4+ T cells from blood. The receptors stem from a woman aged 18-30 years in good health. Both conserved end residues are part of each CDR3. A D gene is named only where the DNA matches it firmly. Rows give clone size only sometimes, using once, few, many, or a class for an expanded clone.

CDR3 DNA	CDR3 protein	D gene	V gene	J gene	clone size
TGTGCCAGCAGCAAAAGGGGGGTTCCGAACACCGGGGAGCTGTTTTTT	CASSKRGVPNTGELFF	.	TRBV7-9	TRBJ2-2	many
TGTGCCAGCAGTTCTGGCCGTAACTATGGCTACACCTTC	CASSSGRNYGYTF	.	TRBV28	TRBJ1-2	few
TGTGCCAGTAGTATGTTCATGAACACTGAAGCTTTCTTT	CASSMFMNTEAFF	.	TRBV19	TRBJ1-1	few
TGTGCCAGCAGCTGGGGACCTCGTGCGACTAGAGTTAGAGGTCTCTACGAGCAGTACTTC	CASSWGPRATRVRGLYEQYF	.	TRBV5-5	TRBJ2-7	few
TGTGCCAGCAGCTTAGCGGGAGGATCCTACGAGCAGTACTTC	CASSLAGGSYEQYF	.	TRBV7-2	TRBJ2-7	.
TGTGCCAGCAGCTTAACAAGACGAGAGACCCAGTACTTC	CASSLTRRETQYF	.	TRBV7-3	TRBJ2-5	.
TGCGCCAGCAGCTTGGACGGGCAGCTTAATTCACCCCTCCACTTT	CASSLDGQLNSPLHF	.	TRBV5-1	TRBJ1-6	.
TGTGCCAGCAGCTTAGCGGGGACACATGGCTACACCTTC	CASSLAGTHGYTF	.	TRBV7-8	TRBJ1-2	few
TGTGCCAGCTCACCTAAGGCGGGGACGAAAGAGACCCAGTACTTC	CASSPKAGTKETQYF	.	TRBV18	TRBJ2-5	.
TGTGCCAGCAGCTTAAGCCCATCCTACAATGAGCAGTTCTTC	CASSLSPSYNEQFF	.	TRBV7-3	TRBJ2-1	few
TGTGCCAGCAGCAGCCGACTAGCGGCGGATATCCAAGAGACCCAGTACTTC	CASSSRLAADIQETQYF	TRBD2	TRBV11-1	TRBJ2-5	.
TGTGCCAGCAGGATAGACTCCAGCAATCAGCCCCAGCATTTT	CASRIDSSNQPQHF	.	TRBV7-2	TRBJ1-5	few
TGTGCCAGCAGTTTTAGGGGGATCTATGGCTACACCTTC	CASSFRGIYGYTF	.	TRBV27	TRBJ1-2	.
TGCGCCAGCAGCTTAGGTTTGAGGGGCTACACCTTC	CASSLGLRGYTF	.	TRBV5-1	TRBJ1-2	.
TGTGCCAGCAGCCCCGGCAGTGAGACCCAGTACTTC	CASSPGSETQYF	.	TRBV7-2	TRBJ2-5	.
TGTGCCAGCAGCTTCTTTGGGGGTTACGAGCAGTACTTC	CASSFFGGYEQYF	.	TRBV7-8	TRBJ2-7	many
TGTGCCAGCAGCCGGACAGGGTTCGGTGAAAAACTGTTTTTT	CASSRTGFGEKLFF	TRBD1	TRBV14	TRBJ1-4	many
TGTGCCACCAGCAGAGATCTTACCTCCAATGAGCAGTTCTTC	CATSRDLTSNEQFF	.	TRBV15	TRBJ2-1	many
TGTGCCAGCAGTTTAACTGGAGGGGGCCAAGAGACCCAGTACTTC	CASSLTGGGQETQYF	.	TRBV28	TRBJ2-5	.
TGTGCCAGCAGCTTATTGTTGGGAGACACCGGGGAGCTGTTTTTT	CASSLLLGDTGELFF	.	TRBV11-2	TRBJ2-2	many
TGTGCCAGCAGCTTCGGGGGGGACTGGACTGAAGCTTTCTTT	CASSFGGDWTEAFF	.	TRBV7-2	TRBJ1-1	few
TGTGCCAGCGGGATGATGGCTTCACCCCTCCACTTT	CASGMMASPLHF	.	TRBV27	TRBJ1-6	few
TGTGCCAGCAGTTATTATGCCGGGGGGGAGCAGTTCTTC	CASSYYAGGEQFF	TRBD2	TRBV6-6	TRBJ2-1	.
TGTGCCAGCAGACAGCATCGTGAGCAGTTCTTC	CASRQHREQFF	.	TRBV6-1	TRBJ2-1	few
TGTGCCAGCAGCTTATCGGGGACACCGAATCAGCCCCAGCATTTT	CASSLSGTPNQPQHF	.	TRBV7-2	TRBJ1-5	few
TGTGCCAGTCGCCAACTAGCCGGGGAGACCCAGTACTTC	CASRQLAGETQYF	.	TRBV19	TRBJ2-5	few
TGTGCCAGCAGTTCCGAGGCTGCCCTCTATTCCCTGCATGGCTACACCTTC	CASSSEAALYSLHGYTF	.	TRBV2	TRBJ1-2	.
TGTGCCAGCTCACCACCTGGTAACTCCTACAATGAGCAGTTCTTC	CASSPPGNSYNEQFF	.	TRBV18	TRBJ2-1	.
TGCGCCAGCAGCCAAGGGTACGGGGGCCTATTCACAGATACGCAGTATTTT	CASSQGYGGLFTDTQYF	.	TRBV4-3	TRBJ2-3	.
TGTGCCCAAGACTGCGGGGGGACCTACAATGAGCAGTTCTTC	CAQDCGGTYNEQFF	TRBD2	TRBV7-3	TRBJ2-1	few
TGTGCCAGCAGTTTATGGGGGGGACAGCCGGAAGCTAACTATGGCTACACCTTC	CASSLWGGQPEANYGYTF	TRBD1	TRBV27	TRBJ1-2	few
TGTGCCAGCAAGAAGCAGGGGGGCTACGAGCAGTACTTC	CASKKQGGYEQYF	.	TRBV6-5	TRBJ2-7	few
TGTGCCAGCAGTAGCACTTATGGCTACACCTTC	CASSSTYGYTF	.	TRBV6-5	TRBJ1-2	few
TGTGCCAGCAGTTACGACAGCAGGGAAGTGGCTGAAGCTTTCTTT	CASSYDSREVAEAFF	.	TRBV6-5	TRBJ1-1	few
TGTGCCAGCTCACCTTCTACTAGCGGAAGCCGTAAGCAGTTCTTC	CASSPSTSGSRKQFF	TRBD2	TRBV18	TRBJ2-1	many
TGTGCCAGCAGAGGGGACGGAATCTCTGGAAACACCATATATTTT	CASRGDGISGNTIYF	.	TRBV2	TRBJ1-3	.
TGTGCCAGCAGTATGGGTGAGGAGGGGACCCAGTACTTC	CASSMGEEGTQYF	.	TRBV2	TRBJ2-5	many
TGTGCCAGCAGCTTAGGGGTCAGTACGGGCGAGCAGTACTTC	CASSLGVSTGEQYF	.	TRBV7-8	TRBJ2-7	few
TGTGCCAGCAGTTACCAGAGACACACCACCTACGAGCAGTACTTC	CASSYQRHTTYEQYF	.	TRBV6-5	TRBJ2-7	few
TGTGCCAGCGGGGAGGACAGGGTGGACACCGGGGAGCTGTTTTTT	CASGEDRVDTGELFF	TRBD1	TRBV27	TRBJ2-2	.
TGTGCCAGCCGATCCCGTCGAGGGGACAACACCGGGGAGCTGTTTTTT	CASRSRRGDNTGELFF	.	TRBV9	TRBJ2-2	many
TGTGCCAGCAGCTTAGCGGGGGTGGCAGATACGCAGTATTTT	CASSLAGVADTQYF	.	TRBV7-2	TRBJ2-3	.
TGTGCCAGCAGCCGCAGGGATGGCTACACCTTC	CASSRRDGYTF	.	TRBV7-9	TRBJ1-2	.
TGCAGCGTTGAAGATGGGACAGCCTCTGGAAACACCATATATTTT	CSVEDGTASGNTIYF	TRBD1	TRBV29-1	TRBJ1-3	many
TGTGCCAGCAGCCCGACTAGCGGGAGCTCCTACAATGAGCAGTTCTTC	CASSPTSGSSYNEQFF	TRBD2	TRBV9	TRBJ2-1	.
TGTGCCAGCAGTTTTAGGTGGACCAATCAGCCCCAGCATTTT	CASSFRWTNQPQHF	.	TRBV27	TRBJ1-5	few
TGTGCCATCAGAAGTAGCGGGAGCTCCTACAATGAGCAGTTCTTC	CAIRSSGSSYNEQFF	TRBD2	TRBV10-3	TRBJ2-1	many
TGCAGCGTTGATAAGGGAAGTAACACTGAAGCTTTCTTT	CSVDKGSNTEAFF	.	TRBV29-1	TRBJ1-1	.
TGTGCCTCGGAGGGGGCGCGCTACCATGGCTACACCTTC	CASEGARYHGYTF	TRBD1	TRBV19	TRBJ1-2	.
TGTGCCAGCAGCTTGACAGGGGGCGGAGAAAAACTGTTTTTT	CASSLTGGGEKLFF	TRBD1	TRBV7-9	TRBJ1-4	few
TGTGCCAGTAGGGACGGTGGCTTGCGAGGCTACACCTTC	CASRDGGLRGYTF	.	TRBV19	TRBJ1-2	.
TGTGCCAGCAGCGTAGAAGCCAGGGCGAACACTGAAGCTTTCTTT	CASSVEARANTEAFF	.	TRBV9	TRBJ1-1	few